Listed below are T cell receptor beta chains from one sample, sequenced in a study of blood T cell repertoires in COVID-19. Using immunoSEQ multiplex PCR, the repertoire was profiled, and TCRdb retains in-frame clones only, with some absent. The sample lists 200,000 or so clones, about 82% seen once, with about 9.4% in the top ten. Sequencing was performed on peripheral blood. The receptors derive from a woman of 80 years or more with acute or convalescent COVID-19. Each CDR3 is given with its conserved first and last residue. A D gene is named only where the DNA matches it firmly. Rows may omit the clone size; those that give it use once, few, many or a size class.

>TRBJ1-5|TRBV16|.|.
CASSQSGGDQPQHF
TGTGCCAGCAGCCAATCGGGAGGAGATCAGCCCCAGCATTTT
>TRBJ2-1|TRBV5-1|once|TRBD2
CASSLAGTSGIDEQFF
TGCGCCAGCAGCTTGGCGGGGACTAGCGGCATCGATGAGCAGTTCTTC
>TRBJ1-4|TRBV5-1|.|.
CASSLEGQNNEKLFF
TGCGCCAGCAGCTTGGAAGGACAGAATAATGAAAAACTGTTTTTT
>TRBJ1-2|TRBV6-5|.|.
CASSYESGNYGYTF
TGTGCCAGCAGTTACGAGTCCGGGAACTATGGCTACACCTTC
>TRBJ1-2|TRBV9|.|TRBD1
CASSAGADRGYGYTF
TGTGCCAGCAGCGCGGGGGCCGACAGGGGATATGGCTACACCTTC
>TRBJ2-7|TRBV7-3|few|TRBD1
CASSLRFPGGPSNISYEQYF
TGTGCCAGCAGCTTACGCTTTCCAGGGGGCCCCTCTAATATCTCCTACGAGCAGTACTTC
>TRBJ1-5|TRBV4-3|.|TRBD1
CASSEGTGAHQPQHF
TGCGCCAGCAGCGAAGGGACAGGGGCCCATCAGCCCCAGCATTTT
>TRBJ1-5|TRBV28|.|TRBD1
CASSSGQGWRNQPQHF
TGTGCCAGCAGTTCCGGACAGGGGTGGAGGAATCAGCCCCAGCATTTT
>TRBJ2-7|TRBV5-1|.|TRBD1
CASSLAEDRVYEQYF
TGCGCCAGCAGCTTGGCCGAAGACAGGGTCTACGAGCAGTACTTC
>TRBJ2-1|TRBV7-8|.|TRBD2
CASSLRAGGILNEQFF
TGTGCCAGCAGCTTAAGAGCGGGGGGGATCCTTAATGAGCAGTTCTTC
>TRBJ1-5|TRBV19|.|TRBD1
CASSRSGGSVGQPQHF
TGTGCCAGTAGTAGATCAGGGGGCTCAGTGGGACAGCCCCAGCATTTT
>TRBJ1-6|TRBV3-1/TRBV3-2|.|.
CASSQATRVRSPLHF
TGTGCCAGCAGCCAAGCGACCAGGGTAAGATCACCCCTCCACTTT
>TRBJ2-3|TRBV7-8|few|.
CASSFGRGPTDTQYF
TGTGCCAGCAGCTTCGGGCGGGGGCCCACAGATACGCAGTATTTT
>TRBJ2-1|TRBV27|.|.
CASSALRDSSNEQFF
TGTGCCAGCAGCGCTCTCCGGGACTCGTCCAATGAGCAGTTCTTC
>TRBJ1-1|TRBV6-2/TRBV6-3|.|.
CASSYPRRGDTEAFF
TGTGCCAGCAGTTACCCGAGGCGGGGGGACACTGAAGCTTTCTTT
>TRBJ2-7|TRBV15|.|TRBD1
CATSRDSWGQTLF
TGTGCCACCAGCAGAGATAGTTGGGGACAGACTCTTTTT
>TRBJ2-2|TRBV2|.|TRBD1
CASSLMGRQGAGTGELFF
TGTGCCAGCAGTTTGATGGGGCGGCAGGGGGCGGGCACCGGGGAGCTGTTTTTT
>TRBJ1-2|TRBV19|few|TRBD1
CASSTDRGAYGYTF
TGTGCCAGTAGTACGGACAGGGGGGCCTATGGCTACACCTTC
>TRBJ2-1|TRBV24-1|.|.
CATSDVNEQFF
TGTGCCACCAGTGACGTCAATGAGCAGTTCTTC
>TRBJ1-4|TRBV30|.|.
CASPGGDNEKLFF
TGTGCCTCACCCGGGGGGGATAATGAAAAACTGTTTTTT
>TRBJ2-3|TRBV5-4|.|.
CASSLGQLADTQYF
TGTGCCAGCAGCTTGGGGCAGTTGGCAGATACGCAGTATTTT
>TRBJ2-7|TRBV19|.|TRBD1
CASRNRQGSSYEQYF
TGTGCCAGTAGGAATAGACAGGGGAGCTCCTACGAGCAGTACTTC
>TRBJ2-1|TRBV7-9|.|.
CASSLSIRAEEGSYNEQFF
TGTGCCAGCAGCTTGAGTATCCGGGCGGAGGAGGGCTCCTACAATGAGCAGTTCTTC
>TRBJ2-7|TRBV4-3|few|.
CASSERAGTVSSEQYF
TGCGCCAGCAGCGAAAGGGCGGGGACAGTTAGCTCCGAGCAGTACTTC
>TRBJ2-1|TRBV5-1|few|.
CASSVRDTEQFF
TGCGCCAGCAGCGTCAGGGATACTGAGCAGTTCTTC
>TRBJ2-1|TRBV9|.|.
CASSVPADEQFF
TGTGCCAGCAGCGTACCCGCGGATGAGCAGTTCTTC
>TRBJ1-1|TRBV30|.|TRBD1
CACPGQGNTEAFF
TGTGCCTGCCCGGGACAGGGGAACACTGAAGCTTTCTTT
>TRBJ1-6|TRBV5-1|.|.
CASSFGGDMRYNSPLHF
TGCGCCAGCAGCTTTGGGGGGGACATGCGATATAATTCACCCCTCCACTTT
>TRBJ1-5|TRBV18|.|TRBD1
CASSSGTGGDQPQHF
TGTGCCAGCTCTTCGGGGACAGGGGGGGATCAGCCCCAGCATTTT
>TRBJ2-2|TRBV5-6|.|TRBD2
CASSFRTSGRTGELFF
TGTGCCAGCAGTTTTAGGACTAGCGGCCGCACCGGGGAGCTGTTTTTT
>TRBJ2-3|TRBV18|.|.
CASSPRTEGTDTQYF
TGTGCCAGCTCACCCCGGACAGAGGGCACAGATACGCAGTATTTT
>TRBJ1-5|TRBV4-1|many|.
CASSQVEQGDQPQHF
TGCGCCAGCAGCCAAGTGGAACAGGGTGATCAGCCCCAGCATTTT
>TRBJ1-1|TRBV3-1/TRBV3-2|.|.
CASSQDFGRIDTEAFF
TGTGCCAGCAGCCAAGATTTTGGCAGGATTGACACTGAAGCTTTCTTT
>TRBJ1-4|TRBV6-5|.|TRBD1
CASSYSRGGQEKLFF
TGTGCCAGCAGTTACTCGCGGGGGGGACAGGAAAAACTGTTTTTT
>TRBJ1-1|TRBV19|.|.
CASSIRDTEAFF
TGTGCCAGTAGTATCAGGGACACTGAAGCTTTCTTT
>TRBJ1-6|TRBV3-1/TRBV3-2|.|.
CASSQDLVGERPLHF
TGTGCCAGCAGCCAAGATCTAGTTGGGGAGCGACCCCTCCACTTT
>TRBJ1-5|TRBV7-9|.|.
CASSQTSNQPQHF
TGTGCCAGCAGCCAGACATCCAATCAGCCCCAGCATTTT
>TRBJ2-7|TRBV28|once|TRBD2
CASSPVKRFSGTPSSYEQYF
TGTGCCAGCAGCCCTGTCAAGCGGTTTAGCGGGACTCCTAGCTCCTACGAGCAGTACTTC
>TRBJ2-7|TRBV7-9|few|TRBD1
CASSPSGTGGGEQYF
TGTGCCAGCAGTCCATCCGGGACAGGGGGCGGCGAGCAGTACTTC
>TRBJ2-1|TRBV24-1|.|TRBD2
CATSDRIAGEVDNEQFF
TGTGCCACCAGTGACCGTATAGCGGGAGAGGTGGATAATGAGCAGTTCTTC
>TRBJ2-7|TRBV6-1|.|TRBD2
CASSPPGGDEQYF
TGTGCCAGCAGTCCTCCGGGAGGGGACGAGCAGTACTTC
>TRBJ2-1|TRBV7-6|.|TRBD2
CASSWAGDEQFF
TGTGCCAGCAGCTGGGCGGGGGATGAGCAGTTCTTC
>TRBJ2-1|TRBV29-1|.|TRBD2
CSSGEREKAGNEQFF
TGCAGCTCTGGGGAGCGGGAGAAGGCTGGTAATGAGCAGTTCTTC
>TRBJ2-7|TRBV27|few|.
CASSSAPDGATGQYF
TGTGCCAGCAGTTCCGCCCCAGACGGAGCTACGGGGCAGTACTTC
>TRBJ1-1|TRBV6-5|many|TRBD1
CASSYGRGSTEAFF
TGTGCCAGCAGTTATGGCAGGGGGAGCACTGAAGCTTTCTTT
>TRBJ1-2|TRBV11-2|.|.
CASSLTTYGYTF
TGTGCCAGCAGCTTAACAACCTATGGCTACACCTTC
>TRBJ1-4|TRBV4-3|.|TRBD1
CASSQGTGGMNEKLFF
TGCGCCAGCAGCCAAGGGACAGGAGGCATGAATGAAAAACTGTTTTTT
>TRBJ2-2|TRBV5-4|.|TRBD2
CASGNPGTSGSVELFF
TGTGCCAGCGGCAATCCCGGGACTAGCGGGAGTGTAGAGCTGTTTTTT
>TRBJ1-4|TRBV28|.|TRBD1
CASSSGQGVGNEKLFF
TGTGCCAGCAGTAGCGGACAGGGGGTGGGTAATGAAAAACTGTTTTTT
>TRBJ2-1|TRBV6-5|.|TRBD2
CASKGGLADNEQFF
TGTGCCAGCAAGGGGGGACTAGCGGACAATGAGCAGTTCTTC
>TRBJ2-1|TRBV6-4|.|TRBD2
CASSESGTSDNEQFF
TGTGCCAGCAGCGAATCCGGGACTAGTGACAATGAGCAGTTCTTC
>TRBJ2-6|TRBV6-1|.|.
CASSEAAYTSGANVLTF
TGTGCCAGCAGTGAAGCGGCATACACATCTGGGGCCAACGTCCTGACTTTC